This passage covers 3 T cell receptor beta chains from one sample sequenced in a study of cytomegalovirus exposure and HLA in healthy donors. PCR was performed using 60 Vbeta and 13 Jbeta primers. The repertoire was sequenced with immunoSEQ multiplex PCR; TCRdb's copy has only in-frame clones and lacks some. The sample carries 150,000 to 200,000 clones, roughly 74% recorded once. Material for sequencing was PBMCs. These receptors all come from a male donor in good health and CMV-seronegative.

The genes are TRBV9 and TRBJ1-4, with 8 positions matching TRBD1. From germline, CDR1 is SGDLS and CDR2 YYNGEE. J lost 2 bases, V lost 4 bases, and 16 bases had no gene match. The CDR3 runs 19 residues. The CDR3 protein is CASSPTSAYYRGTNEKLFF. In DNA, the CDR3 is TGTGCCAGCAGCCCCACTAGTGCCTACTACAGGGGGACTAATGAAAAACTGTTTTTT.

The CDR3 sequence is CSVEGQTYEQYF. The CDR3 nucleotides are TGCAGCGTTGAAGGACAGACCTACGAGCAGTACTTC. The V and J genes are TRBV29-1 and TRBJ2-5; D might be TRBD1 (5 bases). The DNA end favors TRBJ2-7, so the J call may be wrong. Germline assignment: CDR1 SQVTM and CDR2 ANQGSEA. The CDR3 is 12 residues long.

The chain has TRBV19 and TRBJ2-3; 7 bases are shared with TRBD2. CDR1 LNHDA and CDR2 SQIVND come from the germline V gene (reference sequence). This CDR3 contains 13 residues. V was pared by 7 bases and J by 0 bases, with 1 base of the junction left unmatched. CDR3 in DNA: TGTGCCAGTATTAGCGGGAGCACAGATACGCAGTATTTT. Its translation is CASISGSTDTQYF.